The 8 T cell receptor beta chains reported below all come from one sample, sequenced in a study of T cells in Graves' hyperthyroidism and ophthalmopathy. Using RNA transcripts as the source, TCR beta CDR3 regions were amplified. The HTBI set primed first-round TCR CDR3 RT-PCR. Via MiXCR, TCRdb re-called the multiplex PCR reads, giving one row per CDR3 protein. The repertoire holds a few hundred thousand distinct CDR3 sequences, with under 20% as singletons. Sequenced sample: blood. All receptors derive from a man between 18 and 29 years old with Graves' ophthalmopathy.

The chain uses TRBV20-1 and TRBJ2-7; D unclear. The V gene lost 5 bases and the J gene lost 2 bases, with 4 bases spanning the gap. CDR3 length equals 10 residues. The germline V gene encodes CDR1 DFQATT and CDR2 SNEGSKA (reference sequence). This CDR3 is CSALTYEQYF. The DNA of the CDR3 is TGCAGTGCTCTCACCTACGAGCAGTACTTC.

J is TRBJ1-2 and V is TRBV7-8; 8 bases are a match to TRBD1. This CDR3 contains 15 residues. V was clipped by 0 bases and J by 5 bases; unmatched bases: 5. Germline V lookup: CDR1 SGHVS, CDR2 FQNEAQ. For the CDR3, the DNA is TGTGCCAGCAGCTTAGCGAAACAGGGGGGTTATGGCTACACCTTC. This translates into CASSLAKQGGYGYTF.

This clonotype came up many times. This chain connects TRBV3-1 to TRBJ1-5, with TRBD1 matching 8 bases. Germline trimming cut 3 bases from V and 2 bases from J; bases unmatched to any gene: 6. The CDR3 totals 16 residues. CDR1 and CDR2 from the germline V gene are LGHDT and YNNKEL (reference sequence). The CDR3 loop reads CASSHRGQGGNQPQHF. The CDR3 nucleotides read TGTGCCAGCAGCCACAGAGGACAGGGCGGCAATCAGCCCCAGCATTTT.

This clonotype was counted at least ten times. This chain uses TRBV11-3 with TRBJ1-1; D unclear. This CDR3 is 13 amino acids long. Germline lookup yields CDR1 SGHNT and CDR2 YENEEA. Trimming cost V 0 bases and J 5 bases, with 7 bases left between them. In nucleotides, the CDR3 is TGTGCCAGCAGCTTAGATGAGGGAACTGAAGCTTTCTTT. Translation: CASSLDEGTEAFF.

This clonotype was found many times. The chain carries TRBV5-1 and TRBJ1-1, with no clear D. Germline V gene lookup returns CDR1 SGHRS and CDR2 YFSETQ. CDR3 size: 13 residues. Trimming removed 2 bases from V and 0 bases from J, with 5 bases in between. CDR3 coding DNA: TGCGCCAGCAGCTTTCAGATGAACACTGAAGCTTTCTTT. The encoded protein is CASSFQMNTEAFF.

The rearrangement uses TRBV14 and TRBJ2-7; TRBD1 is a possible D gene (7 bases). Germline lookup yields CDR1 SGHDN and CDR2 FVKESK. V was shortened by 0 bases and J by 1 base, with 19 bases between the two germline ends. This CDR3 contains 18 residues. The CDR3 reads CASSQEVAGQLFSYEQYF. The CDR3, as DNA: TGTGCCAGCAGCCAAGAAGTTGCGGGACAGCTATTTTCCTACGAGCAGTACTTC.

This clonotype has at least ten counts. The V gene is TRBV3-1, the J gene TRBJ2-3; TRBD2 matches at 13 bases. Germline V gene lookup returns CDR1 LGHDT and CDR2 YNNKEL (reference sequence). The CDR3 is made up of 18 amino acids. V trimming: 5 bases; J trimming: 1 base; junction bases outside the gene matches: 9. The CDR3 spells CASSFEGLAGHGTDTQYF. As DNA, the CDR3 is TGTGCCAGCAGCTTTGAGGGACTAGCGGGGCATGGCACAGATACGCAGTATTTT.

This clonotype was picked up a small number of times. This sequence joins TRBV5-7 and TRBJ2-2; D remains ambiguous. TRBV5-7 is an ORF, and what it does is uncertain. The CDR3 contains 16 residues. The V gene lost 4 bases and the J gene lost 3 bases, with 16 bases spanning the gap. CDR3 sequence reads: CASSPLLQPHTGELFF. The CDR3, as DNA: TGTGCCAGCAGCCCCCTATTGCAGCCCCACACCGGGGAGCTGTTTTTT.